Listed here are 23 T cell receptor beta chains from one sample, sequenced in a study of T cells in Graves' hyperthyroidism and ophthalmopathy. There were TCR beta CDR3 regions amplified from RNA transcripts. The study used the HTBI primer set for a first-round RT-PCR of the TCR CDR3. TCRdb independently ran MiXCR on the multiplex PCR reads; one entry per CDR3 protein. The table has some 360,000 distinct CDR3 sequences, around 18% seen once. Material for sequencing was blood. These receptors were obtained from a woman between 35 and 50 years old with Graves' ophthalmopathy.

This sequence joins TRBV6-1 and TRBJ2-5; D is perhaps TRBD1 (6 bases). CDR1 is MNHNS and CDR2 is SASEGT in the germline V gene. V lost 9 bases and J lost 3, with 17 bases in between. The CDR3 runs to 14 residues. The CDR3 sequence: CASQWGQEEETQYF. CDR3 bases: TGTGCCAGTCAGTGGGGGCAGGAGGAAGAGACCCAGTACTTC.

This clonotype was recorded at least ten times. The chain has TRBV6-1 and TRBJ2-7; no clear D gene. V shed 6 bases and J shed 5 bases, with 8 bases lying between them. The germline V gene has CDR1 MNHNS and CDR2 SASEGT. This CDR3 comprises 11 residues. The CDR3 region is CASRDFDEQYF. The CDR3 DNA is TGTGCCAGCAGAGACTTTGACGAGCAGTACTTC.

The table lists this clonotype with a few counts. The chain's CDR3 is CASGLNQQETQYF. Written as DNA, the CDR3 is TGTGCTAGTGGTTTAAACCAGCAAGAGACCCAGTACTTC. This chain connects TRBV12-5 to TRBJ2-5; no clear D. V was shortened by 3 bases and J by 2 bases, with 7 bases between the two germline ends. The CDR3 sequence is 13 residues long. Germline V gives CDR1 LGHNT, CDR2 FRNRAP.

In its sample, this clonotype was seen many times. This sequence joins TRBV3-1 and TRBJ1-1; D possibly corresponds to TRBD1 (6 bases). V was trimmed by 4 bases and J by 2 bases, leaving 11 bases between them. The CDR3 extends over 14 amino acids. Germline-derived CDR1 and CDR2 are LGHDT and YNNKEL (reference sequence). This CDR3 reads CASSLPGVNTEAFF. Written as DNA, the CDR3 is TGTGCCAGCAGCCTTCCAGGGGTAAACACTGAAGCTTTCTTT.

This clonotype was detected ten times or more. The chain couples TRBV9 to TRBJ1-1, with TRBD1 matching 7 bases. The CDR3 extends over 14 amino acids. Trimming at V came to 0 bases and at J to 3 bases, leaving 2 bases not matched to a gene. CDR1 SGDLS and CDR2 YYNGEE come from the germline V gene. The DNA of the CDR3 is TGTGCCAGCAGCGTAGAAGGGGGCGACACTGAAGCTTTCTTT. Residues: CASSVEGGDTEAFF.

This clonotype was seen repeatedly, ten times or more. The CDR3 nucleotides read TGTGCCAGCAGTTACTCGAGACTAGCGGGAGCGTCGGGGCGAGCCAAAAACATTCAGTACTTC. Translated: CASSYSRLAGASGRAKNIQYF. The chain couples TRBV6-2 or TRBV6-3 to TRBJ2-4; 12 bases agree with TRBD2. Trimming took 0 bases from V and 0 from J; bases not matched to a gene: 12. CDR3 length: 21 residues. Germline CDR1 and CDR2: MNHEY and SVGEGT.

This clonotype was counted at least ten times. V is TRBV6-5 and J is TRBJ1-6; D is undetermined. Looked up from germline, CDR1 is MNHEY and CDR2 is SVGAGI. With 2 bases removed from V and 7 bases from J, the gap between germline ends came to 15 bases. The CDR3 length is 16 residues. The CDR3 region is CASSYPGAGENSPLHF. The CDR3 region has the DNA TGTGCCAGCAGTTACCCCGGTGCAGGAGAAAATTCACCCCTCCACTTT.

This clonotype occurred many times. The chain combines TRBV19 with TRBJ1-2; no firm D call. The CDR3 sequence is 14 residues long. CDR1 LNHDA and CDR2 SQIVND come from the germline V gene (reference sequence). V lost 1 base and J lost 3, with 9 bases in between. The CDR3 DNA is TGTGCCAGTAGTATAGGGAACAGCTACTATGGCTACACCTTC. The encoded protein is CASSIGNSYYGYTF.

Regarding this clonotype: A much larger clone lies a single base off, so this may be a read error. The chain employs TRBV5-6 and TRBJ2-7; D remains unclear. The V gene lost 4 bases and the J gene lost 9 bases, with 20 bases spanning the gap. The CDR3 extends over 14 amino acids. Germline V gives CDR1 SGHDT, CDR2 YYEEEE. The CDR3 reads CASSRALAIDGQYF. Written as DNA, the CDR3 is TGTGCCAGCAGCCGCGCGTTGGCCATCGACGGGCAGTACTTC.

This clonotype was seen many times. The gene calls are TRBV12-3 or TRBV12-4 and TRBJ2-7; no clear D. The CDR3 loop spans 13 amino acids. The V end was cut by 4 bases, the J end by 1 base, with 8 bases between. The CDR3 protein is CASSSLGSYEQYF. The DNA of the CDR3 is TGTGCCAGCAGTTCGTTAGGATCCTACGAGCAGTACTTC.

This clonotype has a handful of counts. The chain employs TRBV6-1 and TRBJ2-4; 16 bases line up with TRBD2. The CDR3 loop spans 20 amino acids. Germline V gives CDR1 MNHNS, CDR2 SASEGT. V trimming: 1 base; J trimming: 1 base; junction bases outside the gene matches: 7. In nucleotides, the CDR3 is TGTGCCAGCAGTGAAGTGTTCCCGGGACTAGCGGGAGGGGCCAAAAACATTCAGTACTTC. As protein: CASSEVFPGLAGGAKNIQYF.

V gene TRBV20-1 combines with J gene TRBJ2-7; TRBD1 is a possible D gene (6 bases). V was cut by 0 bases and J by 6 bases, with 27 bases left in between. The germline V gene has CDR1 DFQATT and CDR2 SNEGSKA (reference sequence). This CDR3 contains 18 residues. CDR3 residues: CSARDERGRSMITCEQYF. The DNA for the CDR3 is TGCAGTGCTAGAGATGAGAGGGGGAGATCTATGATTACCTGCGAGCAGTACTTC.

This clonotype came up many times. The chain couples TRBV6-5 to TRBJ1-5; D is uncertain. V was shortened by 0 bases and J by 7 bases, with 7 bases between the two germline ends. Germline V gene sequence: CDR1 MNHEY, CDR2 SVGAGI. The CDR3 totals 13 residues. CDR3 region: CASSYSTRQPQHF. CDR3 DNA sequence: TGTGCCAGCAGTTACTCGACCAGACAGCCCCAGCATTTT.

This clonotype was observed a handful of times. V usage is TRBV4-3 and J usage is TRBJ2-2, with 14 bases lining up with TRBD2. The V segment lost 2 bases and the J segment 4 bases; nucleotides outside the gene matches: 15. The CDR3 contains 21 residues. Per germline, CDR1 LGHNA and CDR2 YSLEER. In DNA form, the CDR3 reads TGCGCCAGCAGCCAACAAGGACTAGCGGGAGGCAAATCCCGAGCCACCGGGGAGCTGTTTTTT. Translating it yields CASSQQGLAGGKSRATGELFF.

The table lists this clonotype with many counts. CDR3 DNA sequence: TGTGCCAGCAGCCAAGTTTGGCGGAAGTTTGACGAGCAGTACTTC. Translated, it gives CASSQVWRKFDEQYF. V usage is TRBV14 and J usage is TRBJ2-7; D unresolved. This CDR3 is built from 15 residues. Per germline, CDR1 SGHDN and CDR2 FVKESK. V lost 1 base and J 5 bases, leaving 15 bases between the germline ends. Combining the CDR3 with reference TRBV14 and TRBJ2-7 gives the whole variable domain EAGVTQFPSHSVIEKGQTVTLRCDPISGHDNLYWYRRVMGKEIKFLLHFVKESKQDESGMPNNRFLAERTGGTYSTLKVQPAELEDSGVYFCASSQVWRKFDEQYFGPGTRLTVT.

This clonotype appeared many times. Written as DNA, the CDR3 is TGTGCCAGCAGTCTCCGGCCAGGGCACTACGAGCAGTACTTC. Translation gives CASSLRPGHYEQYF. V usage is TRBV27 and J usage is TRBJ2-7; TRBD1 might be the D (5 bases). The length of the CDR3 is 14 residues. V was shortened by 5 bases and J by 3 bases, with 14 bases between the two germline ends. The germline CDR1 and CDR2 sequences are MNHEY and SMNVEV (reference sequence).

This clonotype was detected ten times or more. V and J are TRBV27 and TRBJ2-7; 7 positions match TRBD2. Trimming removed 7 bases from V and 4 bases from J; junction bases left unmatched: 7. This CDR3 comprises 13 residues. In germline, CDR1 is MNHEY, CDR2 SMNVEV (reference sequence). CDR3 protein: CASTPRGGYEQYF. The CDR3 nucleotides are TGTGCCAGCACTCCTCGCGGGGGTTACGAGCAGTACTTC.

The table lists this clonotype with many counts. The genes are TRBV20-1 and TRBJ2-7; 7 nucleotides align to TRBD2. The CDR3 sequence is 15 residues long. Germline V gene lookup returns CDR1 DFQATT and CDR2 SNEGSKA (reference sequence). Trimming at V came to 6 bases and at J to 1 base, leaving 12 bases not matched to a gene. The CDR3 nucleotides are TGCAGTGCCAAAAAAAGCGGGAAGAATTCCTACGAGCAGTACTTC. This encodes CSAKKSGKNSYEQYF.

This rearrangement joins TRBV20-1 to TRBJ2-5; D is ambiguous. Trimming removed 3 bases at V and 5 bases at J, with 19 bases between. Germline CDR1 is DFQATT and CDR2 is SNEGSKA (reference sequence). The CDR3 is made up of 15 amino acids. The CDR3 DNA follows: TGCAGTGCTAGTTCTCGCAGCACGGCCGGGGAGACCCAGTACTTC. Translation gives CSASSRSTAGETQYF.

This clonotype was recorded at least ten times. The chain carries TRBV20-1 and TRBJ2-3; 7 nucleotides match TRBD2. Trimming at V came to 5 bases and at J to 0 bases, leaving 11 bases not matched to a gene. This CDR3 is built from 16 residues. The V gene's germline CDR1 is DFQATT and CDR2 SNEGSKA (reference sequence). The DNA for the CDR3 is TGCAGTGCTCCGACGGGCGGGAGACCAAGCACAGATACGCAGTATTTT. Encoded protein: CSAPTGGRPSTDTQYF.

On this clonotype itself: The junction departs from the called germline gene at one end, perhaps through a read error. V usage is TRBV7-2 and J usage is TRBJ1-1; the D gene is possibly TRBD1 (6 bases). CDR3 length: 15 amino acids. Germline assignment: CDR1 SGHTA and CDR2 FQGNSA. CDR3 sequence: CVSSLVGGPNTEAFF. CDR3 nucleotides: TGTGTCAGCAGCTTAGTCGGGGGGCCGAACACTGAAGCTTTCTTT.

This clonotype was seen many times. CDR3 coding DNA: TGTGCCAGCAGTCACGCGGTTCCCGGCTCCTACGAGCAGTACTTC. Translated: CASSHAVPGSYEQYF. V usage is TRBV28 and J usage is TRBJ2-7; D unclear. Trimming shortened V by 5 bases and J by 0 bases, and 14 bases separated the two germline ends. In germline, CDR1 is MDHEN, CDR2 SYDVKM. This CDR3 spans 15 amino acids.

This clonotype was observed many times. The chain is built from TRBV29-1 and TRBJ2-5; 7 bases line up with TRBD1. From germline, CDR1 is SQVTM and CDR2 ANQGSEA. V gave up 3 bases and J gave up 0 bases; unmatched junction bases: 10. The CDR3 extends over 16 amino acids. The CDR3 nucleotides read TGCAGCGTTGAGACCTGGACAGGACCGTACCAAGAGACCCAGTACTTC. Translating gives CSVETWTGPYQETQYF.